This TCR beta chain was sequenced during a study of neurological immune-mediated disorders. Findings and caveats of the study: No sharing of CDR3 amino acid sequences was observed among expanded clones across subjects, suggesting private repertoires in all groups.

The unsorted libraries were produced from 2 million PBMCs held at -80 C. TCRdb used MiXCR to reprocess the 5' RACE reads, holding one entry per CDR3 protein. The sample has more than 45,000 distinct CDR3 sequences; roughly 4.6% are singletons. Notes on this clonotype: The antigen remains unidentified.

This CDR3 region has 11 residues. The V end was cut by 7 bases, the J end by 3 bases, with 6 bases between. Germline V gene sequence: CDR1 KGHDR, CDR2 SFDVKD. This sequence originates from a man over 45 with multiple sclerosis. The chain links TRBV24-1 to TRBJ2-7, with a tentative D call TRBD2 (5 bases). Sequencing input: PBMCs. CDR3 amino acids: CATSEGYEQYF. Written as DNA, the CDR3 is TGTGCCACCAGCGAGGGCTACGAGCAGTACTTC.